This TCR beta chain is from a study of regulatory T cells in long-lasting Graves disease (dated by TCRdb to 2020 to 2023). In the study overall: In the newly diagnosed Graves' disease group, patients had been taking antithyroid drugs for less than 3 months. TCR sequencing covered approximately 13 persistent and around 20 newly diagnosed Graves' disease patients, some 35 samples in total. Patients with persistent Graves' disease were compared with patients with newly diagnosed Graves' disease using TCR sequencing and RNA sequencing of peripheral blood. The study was conducted in China and was registered as a clinical trial.

What this sample's time point label stands for: newly diagnosed GD, antithyroid drugs for less than 3 months. For both TCR sequencing and RNA sequencing, RNA was extracted from PBMCs in TRIzol. The diagnosis of Graves' disease followed American Thyroid Association guidelines. Recruitment of patients was carried out at an endocrinology department in Xi'an, China. Each patient gave approximately 9.7 milliliters of peripheral blood, collected in an EDTA anticoagulant tube. Ficoll Paque Plus density gradient separation was used to isolate PBMCs, and no further T cell sorting was performed. An Agilent 2100 Bioanalyzer and agarose gel were used to assess RNA quality, and a NanoDrop 2000 was used to measure RNA concentration. The method was multiplex PCR. Sequencing instrument: Illumina HiSeq 4000. To build TCR beta libraries, CDR3 regions were amplified by Arm-PCR using iRepertoire HTBI primers. PCR products were gel purified before sequencing. Per the source publication's procedure: A total of some 60 TRBV and under 15 TRBJ segments were identified across samples and were used for gene usage analysis of CDR3 amino acid clonotypes. COPE and FqMerger were used to merge the filtered high-quality paired reads into contigs. BLAST was used to align contigs to IMGT TRBV, TRBD and TRBJ reference genes, and CDR3 was defined according to IMGT. Highly expanded clones were defined as clonotypes with a frequency above 0.1%. Shannon entropy was used to measure repertoire diversity, and the Gini coefficient was used to measure V-J evenness. Clonotypes shared by more than one individual were considered public. TCRdb reprocessing: public reads trimmed at Q25 with fastp, clones called with MiXCR, in-frame beta chains kept. Merged by CDR3 protein, the rows form single entries marked with the most common genes and DNA. TCRdb, not the original authors, processed these V and J calls. Within this sample are hundreds of thousands of distinct CDR3 sequences, with approximately 13% of them counted one time only. More than 8.5% of the sample is taken by the ten largest.

Turning to this clonotype: Its antigen is unknown. No qualities accompany the bases; no much larger clone lies one base away.

From the germline V gene (reference sequence), CDR1 is SGHNT and CDR2 is YYREEE. The CDR3 contains 18 residues, cysteine and phenylalanine counted. The kept DNA is CDR3 alone, 54 bases in frame from the first base. Ends trimmed: V by 0 bases, J by 7 bases; bases unmatched to a gene: 14. The investigation overall reported the following: The authors acknowledged the small sample size as a limitation that may reduce accuracy. Sequencing and analysis were restricted to the TCR beta chain. Patients with persistent disease shared more public clonotypes (approximately 2,500) than newly diagnosed patients did (more than 900). Preferential use of TRBV28, TRBJ1-2 and TRBJ2-5 was observed in persistent disease, whereas TRBV20-1 and TRBJ2-1 were favored in newly diagnosed disease. Lower TCR Shannon entropy and fewer highly expanded clones were observed in persistent Graves' disease patients than in newly diagnosed patients, which suggested clonal expansion. Only peripheral blood was studied, because thyroid tissue, the primary lesion, was inaccessible.

The same sample was also used in a study of T cells in Graves' hyperthyroidism and ophthalmopathy. In that second paper, the authors write: Stable Graves' hyperthyroidism was defined as no progression to ophthalmopathy during 18 months of follow-up. The hyperthyroidism patients were between 18 and 65 years old and newly diagnosed, with a disease duration of less than 2 months. The study excluded patients with uncontrolled infections, other autoimmune diseases, pregnancy or lactation. Clinical symptoms, serum thyroxine and TRAb, thyroid ultrasound, and orbital computed tomography formed the basis for the diagnoses. A first-round RT-PCR of the TCR CDR3 used the HTBI primer set with the Qiagen OneStep RT-PCR kit. Most expanded thyroid clonotypes (frequency above 0.001) were also detected in blood, a finding suggesting that blood repertoires may reflect thyroid immune responses. A model built on a 13 V-J signature distinguished ophthalmopathy from stable hyperthyroidism, reaching around 90% sensitivity and about 81% specificity in cross-validation and 80%/75% in testing. During validation, the model predicted progression to ophthalmopathy a median of about 6.5 months ahead of onset, with around 71% sensitivity and about 72% specificity. A discovery cohort of roughly 100 patients, roughly 45 with Graves' ophthalmopathy and 55 to 60 with stable Graves' hyperthyroidism, was used to find distinguishing TCR V-J signatures. Prospective prediction of ophthalmopathy was tested in an independent validation cohort consisting of under 20 hyperthyroidism patients and some 17 patients who later progressed to ophthalmopathy. The approximately 100 discovery patients were randomly split 7:3 into training and test sets. Thyroid tissue and blood T-cell repertoires from about six Graves' hyperthyroidism patients were also compared in the study. After sampling, hyperthyroidism patients received methimazole starting at 30 mg daily, and ophthalmopathy patients received high-dose intravenous methylprednisolone. Libraries were constructed in a second round of multiplex PCR, after which size selection and purification were carried out. Paired-end sequencing of the libraries was performed with 100 bp reads on an Illumina HiSeq2000. SOAPnuke was used to process the raw data, removing reads that contained adapters or uncalled bases, had a mean Phred below 15, or lacked an exact match to the constant primer or identifier. COPE v1.2.5 was used to merge high-quality paired reads, and clonotypes were defined as unique nucleotide sequences. MiTCR v1.1 was used to align the clonotypes against IMGT TRBV, TRBD and TRBJ reference segments. The analysis included only V-J combinations with a frequency above 0.0001, which together covered 99% to 99.2% of the repertoires. A TCS score was defined as the ratio of F50 (clonal expansion) to E x V (chaos), with BLOSUM62-based TCRdist applied between CDR3 peptides within each V-J. Welch's t-statistics and random forest reduced several hundred V-J features to 13, which were used in a naive Bayes classifier (R e1071). Sample size was not statistically predetermined, and investigators were not blinded to group allocation. The paper reports TCR Vbeta CDR3 sequencing of roughly 140 peripheral blood samples: around 45 ophthalmopathy, roughly 80 hyperthyroidism and approximately 17 progressor patients.

Here the sequenced sample was peripheral blood mononuclear cells (PBMCs), taken at new diagnosis, from a patient treated with antithyroid drugs. Recombination joined TRBV5-4 with TRBJ2-1, with 9 junctional bases fitting TRBD2. This TCR was recovered from a man younger than 45 with Graves disease. Donor details come from another sample of the same person, matched by shared clones. Read as DNA, the sequence is TGTGCCAGCAGCTTGGAGTTCACTAGCGGGCAGGCGGGAAATGAGCAGTTCTTC. It codes for CASSLEFTSGQAGNEQFF.